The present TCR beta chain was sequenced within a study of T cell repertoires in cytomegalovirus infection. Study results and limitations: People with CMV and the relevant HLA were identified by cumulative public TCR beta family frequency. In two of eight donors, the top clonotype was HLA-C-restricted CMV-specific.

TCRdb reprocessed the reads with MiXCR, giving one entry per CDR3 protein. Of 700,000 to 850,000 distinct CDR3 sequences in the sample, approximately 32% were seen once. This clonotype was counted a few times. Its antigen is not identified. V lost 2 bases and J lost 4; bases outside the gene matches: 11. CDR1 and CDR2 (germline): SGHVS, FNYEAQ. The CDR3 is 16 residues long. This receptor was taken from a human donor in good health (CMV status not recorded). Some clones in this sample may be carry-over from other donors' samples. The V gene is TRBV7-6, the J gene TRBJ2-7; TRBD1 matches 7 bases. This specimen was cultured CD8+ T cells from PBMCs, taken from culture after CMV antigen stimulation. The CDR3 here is CASSLLPDRDNYEQYV. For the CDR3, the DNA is TGTGCCAGCAGCTTACTCCCTGACAGGGACAATTACGAGCAGTACGTC.